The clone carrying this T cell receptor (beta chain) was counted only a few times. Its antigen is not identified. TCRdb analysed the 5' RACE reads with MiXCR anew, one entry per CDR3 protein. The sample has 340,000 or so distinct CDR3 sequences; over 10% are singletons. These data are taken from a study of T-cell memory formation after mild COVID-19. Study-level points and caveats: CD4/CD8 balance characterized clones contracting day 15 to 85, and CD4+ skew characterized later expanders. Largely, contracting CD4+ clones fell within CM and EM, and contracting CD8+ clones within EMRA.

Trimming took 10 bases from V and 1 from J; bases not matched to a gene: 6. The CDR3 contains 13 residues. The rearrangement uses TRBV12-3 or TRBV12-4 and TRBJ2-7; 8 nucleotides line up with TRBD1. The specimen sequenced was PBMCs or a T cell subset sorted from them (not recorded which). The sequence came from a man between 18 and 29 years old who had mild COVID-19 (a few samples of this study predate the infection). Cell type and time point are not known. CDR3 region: CATTRTGSYEQYF. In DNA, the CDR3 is TGTGCCACCACCCGGACAGGGTCCTACGAGCAGTACTTC.